The 23 T cell receptor beta chains below were found in one sample sequenced in a study of tissue T cells after allogeneic stem cell transplantation. The time point is: mouse harvest day 7 after allogeneic transplant. Mouse grafts combined 10^7 T-cell-depleted bone marrow cells with 10^6 splenic CD5+ T cells. The assay was immunoSEQ multiplex PCR, and TCRdb's table has in-frame clones only and misses some. Of over 6,000 clones detected, less than 65% appear once; the ten largest clones hold 7.8%. The sample comprised gut tissue. These receptors were collected from a female BALB/c mouse given C57BL/6 T cells with graft-versus-host disease after an allogeneic hematopoietic cell transplant.

About this clone: Gene names are the mouse ones. The read halts 1 residue ahead of the CDR3 end, with the missing end drawn from the germline J gene. This chain joins TRBV26 and TRBJ2-5; weak D call: TRBD2 (7 bases). From germline, CDR1 is KGHPV and CDR2 FQNQEV (reference sequence). This CDR3 spans 15 amino acids. The V end was cut by 2 bases, the J end by 2 bases, with 11 bases between. Here the CDR3 reads CASSLGGRGQDTQYF. The part of the CDR3 DNA that was read is TGTGCCAGCAGTCTGGGGGGGCGGGGCCAAGACACCCAGTAC.

About this clone: Gene names are the mouse ones. The sequenced fragment ends 1 residue before the CDR3 boundary, so the rest is inferred from the germline J gene. The chain joins TRBV26 to TRBJ2-3; D ambiguous. The V and J ends lost 2 bases and 1 base respectively, with 10 bases between them. The germline V gene has CDR1 KGHPV and CDR2 FQNQEV (reference sequence). This CDR3 is 15 amino acids long. CDR3 in amino acids: CASSLREKGAETLYF. The CDR3 DNA, read in part, is TGTGCCAGCAGTCTGAGGGAAAAGGGTGCAGAAACGCTGTAT.

With respect to this clone: Mouse names are used for the genes. From the germline J gene comes the end of the CDR3, since the read stops 1 residue before it. The chain recombines TRBV15 with TRBJ2-5, with D perhaps given as TRBD1 or TRBD2 (6 bases each). Germline-derived CDR1 and CDR2 are SGHND and FRSKSL. Trimming removed 1 base at V and 2 bases at J, with 10 bases between. This CDR3 is 15 amino acids long. The covered CDR3 bases are TGTGCCAGCAGTTTAGGGGGGCGCTTCCAAGACACCCAGTAC. Translation gives CASSLGGRFQDTQY. The complete CDR3 protein is CASSLGGRFQDTQYF.

With regard to this clone: The gene symbols are mouse symbols. The missing CDR3 end, 1 residue past where the read stops, is filled in from the germline J gene. The chain uses TRBV24 and TRBJ2-2, with 11 nucleotides matching TRBD1. Looked up from germline, CDR1 is KGHTA and CDR2 is FRNEEI. This CDR3 contains 15 residues. V trimming: 2 bases; J trimming: 4 bases; junction bases outside the gene matches: 0. CDR3 sequence: CASSLGTGGTGQLYF. The sequenced part of the CDR3 DNA is TGTGCCAGCAGTCTGGGGACAGGGGGCACCGGGCAGCTCTAC.

Notes on this clone: Gene names are mouse gene names. The read ends 1 residue early relative to the CDR3; the germline J gene fills the gap. The chain has TRBV15 and TRBJ2-4, with 13 bases aligning to TRBD2. The germline V gene has CDR1 SGHND and CDR2 FRSKSL. V was pared by 1 base and J by 7 bases, with 5 bases of the junction left unmatched. There are 16 residues in the CDR3. Incomplete CDR3 DNA: TGTGCCAGCAGTTTAGGGACTGGGGGGGCGCGGGACACCTTGTAC. Amino acid sequence: CASSLGTGGARDTLY. The complete CDR3 sequence is CASSLGTGGARDTLYF.

This clone was recorded a few times. The gene names here belong to mouse. Read coverage stops 1 residue before the CDR3 terminus; the germline J gene supplies the remainder. This chain connects TRBV4 to TRBJ2-7; 11 bases map to TRBD2. Germline CDR1 LGHDT, CDR2 YNNKQL (reference sequence). CDR3 length: 14 residues. Trimming took 5 bases from V and 4 from J; bases not matched to a gene: 4. The covered CDR3 bases are TGTGCCAGCAGCGCCGGGACTGGGGGTTATGAACAGTAC. Translating it yields CASSAGTGGYEQY. The entire CDR3 sequence reads CASSAGTGGYEQYF.

This clone showed up just a few times. Genes and germline are mouse. The CDR3 extends 1 residue past the end of the read, so its final part is completed from the germline J gene. The rearrangement links TRBV26 to TRBJ2-7, with 11 nucleotides matching TRBD1. The trim removed 4 bases at V and 4 bases at J, leaving 3 bases unmatched. Germline CDR1 reads KGHPV; CDR2 reads FQNQEV (reference sequence). The CDR3 contains 14 residues. The CDR3 spells CASSRGQGVYEQYF. The sequenced CDR3 bases are TGTGCCAGCAGTCGGGGACAGGGGGTTTATGAACAGTAC.

Notes on this clone: Gene names are the mouse ones. The read terminates 1 residue before the CDR3 end, so the remaining end is supplied by the germline J gene. The chain recombines TRBV3 with TRBJ2-4; D possibly uses TRBD1 or TRBD2 (5 bases each). The germline gives CDR1 SNHLY, CDR2 FYNGKV (reference sequence). V lost 5 bases to trimming and J lost 0 bases, with 12 bases between them. The CDR3 sequence is 15 residues long. The CDR3 is CASSPRGRSQNTLYF. The CDR3 DNA, read in part, is TGTGCCAGCAGCCCCCGGGGACGTAGTCAAAACACCTTGTAC.

This clone was counted only a few times. Gene labels here are mouse ones. The CDR3 extends 1 residue past the end of the read, so its final part is completed from the germline J gene. This chain uses TRBV26 with TRBJ1-6; TRBD1 matches 7 bases. TRBJ1-6 is an ORF for which the function is uncertain. Germline assignment: CDR1 KGHPV and CDR2 FQNQEV (reference sequence). The CDR3 runs to 13 residues. With 4 bases clipped from V and 8 bases from J, the junction kept 2 bases outside the gene matches. CDR3 residues: CASSPTGDSPLYF. Partial CDR3 DNA: TGTGCCAGCAGTCCCACAGGGGATTCGCCCCTCTAC.

Notes on this clone: The gene names given are mouse names. The sequenced fragment ends 1 residue before the CDR3 boundary, so the rest is inferred from the germline J gene. The rearrangement links TRBV31 to TRBJ2-7; TRBD1 agrees at 12 bases. Germline lookup yields CDR1 GKSSPN and CDR2 SITVG. This CDR3 region has 13 residues. V trimming: 1 base; J trimming: 7 bases; junction bases outside the gene matches: 2. The CDR3 region is CAWSRDRGREQYF. CDR3 DNA (partial): TGTGCCTGGAGTCGGGACAGGGGGCGGGAACAGTAC.

Points on this clone: The gene names given are mouse names. Read sequence stops 1 residue before the CDR3 end, and the germline J gene provides the missing end. V and J are TRBV26 and TRBJ1-6; TRBD1 agrees at 7 bases. TRBJ1-6 is given ORF status, its function remaining uncertain. CDR3 length equals 15 residues. V shed 4 bases, J shed 0 bases, and the junction held 0 bases outside the gene matches. Germline V lookup: CDR1 KGHPV, CDR2 FQNQEV (reference sequence). The covered CDR3 bases are TGTGCCAGCAGTCGGGACAGTTCCTATAATTCGCCCCTCTAC. This codes for CASSRDSSYNSPLY. The CDR3 in full is CASSRDSSYNSPLYF.

This clone was seen a few times. Mouse gene names apply. The read terminates 1 residue ahead of where the CDR3 ends, so the germline J gene completes it. This sequence joins TRBV14 and TRBJ2-7, with a tentative D call TRBD2 (6 bases). Per the germline V gene, CDR1 is SGHDT and CDR2 is FRDEAV. The CDR3 has 12 amino acids. V was cut by 3 bases and J by 7 bases, with 11 bases left in between. The CDR3 region is CASSSGGREQYF. The part of the CDR3 DNA that was read is TGTGCCAGCAGTTCCGGGGGGAGGGAACAGTAC. Based on the CDR3 plus reference TRBV14 and TRBJ2-7, the full variable domain is EAGVTQSPRYAVLQEGQAVSFWCDPISGHDTLYWYQQPRDQGPQLLVYFRDEAVIDNSQLPSDRFSAVRPKGTNSTLKIQSAKQGDTATYLCASSSGGREQYFGPGTRLTVL.

On this clone: Gene names are the mouse ones. The read ends 1 residue before the CDR3 terminus; that terminus is restored from the germline J gene. The rearrangement joins TRBV3 to TRBJ1-2; D call uncertain. Per germline, CDR1 SNHLY and CDR2 FYNGKV (reference sequence). The V and J ends lost 5 bases and 0 bases respectively, with 7 bases between them. The CDR3 is 13 amino acids. The CDR3 DNA, read in part, is TGTGCCAGCAGCCCCAATGCAAACTCCGACTACACC. Its translation: CASSPNANSDYT. The whole CDR3 protein is CASSPNANSDYTF. Looking up the rest from reference TRBV3 and TRBJ1-2 gives the full variable domain: GPKVLQIPSHQIIDMGQMVTLNCDPVSNHLYFYWYKQILGQQMEFLVNFYNGKVMEKSKLFKDQFSVERPDGSYFTLKIQPTALEDSAVYFCASSPNANSDYTFGSGTRLLVI.

A note on this clone: Mouse names are used for the genes. The covered CDR3 bases are TGTGCCAGCTCTCTCGACGGCAGCAAATATGAACAGTAC. It yields the protein CASSLDGSKYEQY. The complete CDR3 protein is CASSLDGSKYEQYF. This rearrangement joins TRBV12-2 to TRBJ2-7; no reliable D call. The DNA ends 1 residue before the CDR3 does, and the rest of the CDR3 is filled in from the germline J gene. Per germline, CDR1 SGHLS and CDR2 HYDKME. This CDR3 is 14 amino acids long. V lost 0 bases, J lost 4 bases, and 12 bases lay in between.

About this clone: Gene names are the mouse ones. Read coverage stops 1 residue before the CDR3 terminus; the germline J gene supplies the remainder. The chain uses TRBV12-1 and TRBJ1-4, with D perhaps matching TRBD1 (6 bases). Between the trimmed V and J ends, which lost 4 bases and 5 bases, there was a span of 10 bases. The CDR3 is 13 residues long. Germline V CDR1 and CDR2: SGHSN, HYEKVE. The CDR3 sequence is CASSLTGNERLFF. The covered CDR3 bases are TGTGCCAGCTCCCTCACAGGGAACGAAAGATTATTT.

As for this clone: Mouse germline and gene names are used. The CDR3 is cut off 1 residue early in the read; its end comes from the germline J gene. The chain recombines TRBV13-1 with TRBJ1-1; maybe TRBD1 (6 bases). Germline CDR1 is NSHNY and CDR2 is SYGAGN. The CDR3 spans 13 residues. Trimming removed 3 bases from V and 4 bases from J, with 10 bases in between. CDR3 DNA (partial): TGTGCCAGCAGTGTGGGGGCGGTCACAGAAGTCTTC. Protein product: CASSVGAVTEVF. In full, the CDR3 is CASSVGAVTEVFF.

As to this clone: Genes and germline are mouse. The sequence runs out 1 residue before the end of the CDR3; the remainder is reconstructed from the germline J gene. The rearrangement joins TRBV23 to TRBJ2-7; the table's D call TRBD1 went unverified against the DNA. CDR1 and CDR2 (germline): KGHTA, FQNQQP. There are 15 residues in the CDR3. The covered CDR3 bases are TGCTCCAGCAGTCAACCCGGGACAGGGGGCTATGAACAGTAC. This sequence encodes CSSSQPGTGGYEQY. The full CDR3 is CSSSQPGTGGYEQYF.

In regard to this clone: Genes and germline are mouse. The read terminates 1 residue before the CDR3 end, so the remaining end is supplied by the germline J gene. The chain has TRBV3 and TRBJ1-5; 12 bases line up with TRBD1. The CDR3 covers 15 residues. CDR1 is SNHLY and CDR2 is FYNGKV in the germline V gene (reference sequence). Germline trimming cut 2 bases from V and 9 bases from J; bases unmatched to any gene: 5. The CDR3 bases that were read are TGTGCCAGCAGCTTAAGGGGACAGGGGGCGAGGGCTCCGCTT. This translates into CASSLRGQGARAPL. In full, the CDR3 reads CASSLRGQGARAPLF.

This clone occurred a few times. Genes and germline are mouse. The read gets to within 1 residue of the CDR3 end, and the germline J gene fills in the rest. The rearrangement links TRBV14 to TRBJ2-7, with D possibly being TRBD1 or TRBD2 (5 bases each). The CDR3 spans 11 residues. The V end was cut by 3 bases, the J end by 6 bases, with 7 bases between. Germline CDR1 reads SGHDT; CDR2 reads FRDEAV. Incomplete CDR3 DNA: TGTGCCAGCAGTTGGGGGATTGAACAGTAC. It codes for CASSWGIEQY. The complete CDR3 sequence is CASSWGIEQYF. The variable domain in full, completed from reference TRBV14 and TRBJ2-7, reads EAGVTQSPRYAVLQEGQAVSFWCDPISGHDTLYWYQQPRDQGPQLLVYFRDEAVIDNSQLPSDRFSAVRPKGTNSTLKIQSAKQGDTATYLCASSWGIEQYFGPGTRLTVL.

Concerning this clone: Mouse germline and gene names are used. CDR3 DNA (partial): TGTGCCAGCTCTCTGACTGGGGGGGTCTATGCTGAGCAGTTC. This translates into CASSLTGGVYAEQF. The full CDR3 protein is CASSLTGGVYAEQFF. The chain couples TRBV12-2 to TRBJ2-1, with 11 bases aligning to TRBD2. The read ends 1 residue before the CDR3 terminus; that terminus is restored from the germline J gene. This CDR3 is 15 amino acids long. CDR1 is SGHLS, CDR2 HYDKME, per germline. V lost 1 base, J lost 3 bases, and 1 base stayed unmatched.

This clone was detected only a few times. Genes and germline come from the mouse. The part of the CDR3 DNA that was read is TGTGCTAGCAGTTTTGGAGGGTATTCTGGAAATACGCTCTAT. It yields the protein CASSFGGYSGNTLY. The whole CDR3 sequence is CASSFGGYSGNTLYF. The chain carries TRBV29 and TRBJ1-3; D is unresolved. The read terminates 1 residue before the CDR3 end, so the remaining end is supplied by the germline J gene. Trimming pared 3 bases from V and 0 bases from J, leaving 9 bases between. The CDR3 length is 15 residues. Germline lookup yields CDR1 MSHET and CDR2 SYDVDS.

On this clone: Gene names follow the mouse nomenclature. The read ends 1 residue shy of where the CDR3 ends; the end is completed using the germline J gene. The chain joins TRBV26 to TRBJ2-5; TRBD2 agrees at 7 bases. V was pared by 2 bases and J by 6 bases, with 8 bases of the junction left unmatched. This CDR3 contains 15 residues. The germline V gene encodes CDR1 KGHPV and CDR2 FQNQEV (reference sequence). Partial CDR3 DNA: TGTGCCAGCAGTCTGCCGGGCGCGGGGGGGGACACCCAGTAC. This encodes CASSLPGAGGDTQY. The full CDR3 reads CASSLPGAGGDTQYF.

Of note for this clone: Gene names denote mouse genes. The read terminates 1 residue before the CDR3 end, so the remaining end is supplied by the germline J gene. The V and J genes are TRBV23 and TRBJ2-4. There are 15 residues in the CDR3. Germline V CDR1 and CDR2: KGHTA, FQNQQP. This CDR3 is CSSSQWPDRQNTLYF. CDR3 DNA (partial): TGCTCCAGCAGTCAATGGCCAGACCGTCAAAACACCTTGTAC.